A selection of T cell receptor beta chains follows, all from one sample in a study of shared clonotypes between healthy human individuals. Method: immunoSEQ multiplex PCR; TCRdb's copy keeps in-frame clones and lacks some. The sample includes millions of clones, more than 90% of them seen just once. Specimen: naive CD4+ T cells sorted from blood. The receptors were gathered from a young man in good health. Each CDR3 is given with its conserved first and last residue. The order of the fields is V gene, clone size, D gene, J gene, CDR3 protein, CDR3 DNA. The D gene is left open where the match is weak. Clone size, where shown, is once, few, many, or a class for clones that have expanded.

TRBV28	NA	NA	TRBJ1-4	CASSSGGAGEKLFF	TGTGCCAGCAGTTCCGGCGGCGCGGGTGAAAAACTGTTTTTT
TRBV12-5	NA	NA	TRBJ2-1	CASGLISNEQFF	TGTGCTAGTGGTTTAATCAGCAATGAGCAGTTCTTC
TRBV19	NA	NA	TRBJ1-5	CASSIGLQPQHF	TGTGCCAGTAGTATAGGACTGCAGCCCCAGCATTTT
TRBV30	NA	NA	TRBJ2-7	CAWRKEFNSYEQYF	TGTGCCTGGAGGAAGGAGTTCAACTCCTACGAGCAGTACTTC
TRBV5-4	NA	NA	TRBJ2-3	CASSWGGGISTDTQYF	TGTGCCAGCAGCTGGGGAGGGGGCATAAGCACAGATACGCAGTATTTT
TRBV7-3	once	TRBD1	TRBJ2-1	CASSLRDSNEQFF	TGTGCCAGCAGCTTACGGGACAGCAATGAGCAGTTCTTC
TRBV20-1	NA	NA	TRBJ1-5	CSASLGRQHF	TGCAGTGCTAGTTTGGGGAGGCAGCATTTT
TRBV11-2	NA	NA	TRBJ2-7	CASSLGSGGGTYEQYF	TGTGCCAGCAGCTTAGGGTCCGGGGGAGGCACCTACGAGCAGTACTTC
TRBV5-1	NA	NA	TRBJ1-2	CASSQDRLYGYTF	TGCGCCAGCAGTCAGGACAGACTTTATGGCTACACCTTC
TRBV4-1	NA	NA	TRBJ1-4	CASSRLLGGATNEKLFF	TGCGCCAGCAGCCGCCTGCTGGGGGGGGCAACTAATGAAAAACTGTTTTTT
TRBV6-6	NA	NA	TRBJ2-5	CASSYNRETQYF	TGTGCCAGCAGTTACAACCGGGAGACCCAGTACTTC
TRBV11-2	NA	TRBD2	TRBJ2-5	CASSLGPPGSGVRETQYF	TGTGCCAGCAGCTTAGGCCCCCCGGGGAGCGGGGTGCGGGAGACCCAGTACTTC
TRBV10-2	NA	TRBD2	TRBJ2-5	CASSEPSGGAETQYF	TGCGCCAGCAGTGAACCCAGCGGGGGGGCCGAGACCCAGTACTTC
TRBV7-2	NA	NA	TRBJ2-7	CASSRRPGEQYF	TGTGCCAGCAGCCGAAGACCGGGCGAGCAGTACTTC
TRBV6-5	once	TRBD2	TRBJ2-3	CASSYSGGMDTQYF	TGTGCCAGCAGTTACTCGGGGGGGATGGATACGCAGTATTTT